This is a list of T cell receptor beta chains from one sample in a study of CD8 T cell repertoires and HIV-1 epitope variants. Sequencing was performed with immunoSEQ multiplex PCR; in TCRdb, only in-frame clones are kept and a portion is missing. This table holds tens of thousands of clones, just under 75% found once. The sequencing sample was made of uncultured baseline CD8+ T cells from peripheral blood mononuclear cells (PBMCs). These receptor sequences come from a male donor with HIV. Each CDR3 is given with its conserved first and last residue. Fields, in order: V gene, J gene, D gene, clone size, CDR3 DNA, CDR3 protein. A D gene is named only where the DNA matches it firmly. Expanded clones get a size class; other rows say once, few or many, or leave the size out.

TRBV5-1,TRBJ1-2,-,-,TGCGCCAGCAGCTTGGTATCAGGGGTAGGCTATGGCTACACCTTC,CASSLVSGVGYGYTF
TRBV19,TRBJ1-2,TRBD1,-,TGTGCCAGCGTGGGGACAGGTGAAACGCATGGCTACACCTTC,CASVGTGETHGYTF
TRBV7-9,TRBJ2-7,-,-,TGTGCCAGCAGCTCCACAGAGTCCTACGAGCAGTACTTC,CASSSTESYEQYF
TRBV4-3,TRBJ2-1,-,-,TGCGCCAGCAGCCAAGGATCAAGCGACTACAATGAGCAGTTCTTC,CASSQGSSDYNEQFF
TRBV6-6,TRBJ1-1,-,-,TGTGCCAGCCACGGGGGAGGGATGGGAGCTTTCTTT,CASHGGGMGAFF
TRBV5-1,TRBJ2-1,-,-,TGCGCCAGCAGCTTGTTTTCGTTGAGTATCGACCGGGGCATCTTAAACAATGAGCAGTTCTTC,CASSLFSLSIDRGILNNEQFF
TRBV5-1,TRBJ1-1,TRBD1,-,TGCGCCAGCAGCGCACAGGGGGGGAACACTGAAGCTTTCTTT,CASSAQGGNTEAFF
TRBV15,TRBJ1-4,-,-,TGTGCCACCACCCCCAGGGATTCGCATAATGAAAAACTGTTTTTT,CATTPRDSHNEKLFF
TRBV7-9,TRBJ2-7,TRBD2,many,TGTGCCAGCAGCTTAGTGGGCGGGGGTGCCTACGAGCAGTACTTC,CASSLVGGGAYEQYF
TRBV7-3,TRBJ1-1,-,-,TGTGCCAGCAGCTTAAATGCTAACACTGAAGCTTTCTTT,CASSLNANTEAFF
TRBV5-1,TRBJ1-3,-,-,TGCGCCAGCAGCTTGGAAGGAAACACCATATATTTT,CASSLEGNTIYF
TRBV27,TRBJ2-1,-,-,TGTGCCAGCAGCTGGACTCTCCAAGGGTACAATGAGCAGTTCTTC,CASSWTLQGYNEQFF
TRBV7-2,TRBJ2-3,TRBD2,few,TGTGCCAGCAGCTTAGCCTCTAGCGGAACCACAGATACGCAGTATTTT,CASSLASSGTTDTQYF